Below are 7 T cell receptor beta chains sequenced from a single sample in a study of shared clonotypes between healthy human individuals. Sequencing was performed with immunoSEQ multiplex PCR; in TCRdb, only in-frame clones are kept and a portion is missing. This table has around 1,000,000 clones, approximately 75% appearing once. Material: memory CD4+ T cells from PBMCs. Regarding subset: CD45RA-negative fraction. All receptors derive from a man aged 18 to 29 in good health. Some clones in this sample may be carry-over from other donors' samples.

The V gene is TRBV27, the J gene TRBJ1-2; TRBD1 aligns across 7 bases. There are 13 residues in the CDR3. Trimming took 2 bases from V and 9 from J; bases not matched to a gene: 6. In germline, CDR1 is MNHEY, CDR2 SMNVEV (reference sequence). DNA of the CDR3: TGTGCCAGCAGTTTAAGACAGGGCAGCAGCTACACCTTC. This encodes CASSLRQGSSYTF.

As for this clone: The same CDR3 arises from other DNA sequences in this sample as well. The genes are TRBV7-3 and TRBJ2-1; no firm D call. This CDR3 contains 15 residues. The germline V and J ends were trimmed by 5 bases and 4 bases, with 15 bases remaining between them. Germline assignment: CDR1 SGHTA and CDR2 FQGTGA. CDR3 nucleotide sequence: TGTGCCAGCAGCCTAGGGCTGACTGGATACAATGAGCAGTTCTTC. It codes for CASSLGLTGYNEQFF. Filled out from reference TRBV7-3 and TRBJ2-1, the complete variable domain reads GAGVSQTPSNKVTEKGKYVELRCDPISGHTALYWYRQSLGQGPEFLIYFQGTGAADDSGLPNDRFFAVRPEGSVSTLKIQRTERGDSAVYLCASSLGLTGYNEQFFGPGTRLTVL.

The gene calls are TRBV30 and TRBJ2-3; 10 nucleotides align to TRBD1. Looked up from germline, CDR1 is GTSNPN and CDR2 is SVGIG (reference sequence). The V segment lost 1 base and the J segment 2 bases; nucleotides outside the gene matches: 3. The CDR3 contains 15 residues. CDR3 sequence reads: CAWSEGQGVTDTQYF. CDR3 nucleotide sequence: TGTGCCTGGAGTGAAGGACAGGGGGTCACAGATACGCAGTATTTT.

The V call is TRBV7-8, the J call TRBJ2-2; TRBD1 aligns across 10 bases. The CDR3 contains 17 residues. The germline CDR1 and CDR2 sequences are SGHVS and FQNEAQ. V shed 1 base and J 6 bases; nucleotides not matched to a gene: 8. As DNA, the CDR3 is TGTGCCAGCAGCTTAGAGGGTGACAGGGGGCGGGCCGGGGAGCTGTTTTTT. Residues: CASSLEGDRGRAGELFF.

The CDR3 DNA reads as TGCGCCAGCAGCTCTCTCACAGGGTTGCAGCCCCAGCATTTT. Amino acids: CASSSLTGLQPQHF. The chain uses TRBV4-1 and TRBJ1-5, with TRBD1 as a possible D gene (6 bases). The CDR3 runs to 14 residues. The V end lost 5 bases, the J end lost 7 bases, and 15 bases lay between the germline ends. Germline loops: CDR1 MGHRA, CDR2 YSYEKL.

This chain uses TRBV2 with TRBJ1-2; 12 bases are a match to TRBD1. This CDR3 is 13 amino acids long. The V and J ends lost 9 bases and 7 bases, in that order; junction bases with no gene match: 6. Germline V gene lookup returns CDR1 SNHLY and CDR2 FYNNEI. CDR3 in amino acids: CARGQGASGGYTF. CDR3 sequence (DNA): TGTGCCAGGGGACAGGGGGCCTCCGGTGGCTACACCTTC.

This chain joins TRBV28 and TRBJ2-7; D call uncertain. The CDR3 spans 12 residues. The germline V gene encodes CDR1 MDHEN and CDR2 SYDVKM. V was trimmed by 10 bases and J by 3 bases, leaving 13 bases between them. CDR3 residues: CATRRADYEQYF. The CDR3 coding sequence is TGTGCCACTCGAAGGGCCGACTACGAGCAGTACTTC. The full variable domain, in which reference TRBV28 and TRBJ2-7 provide the parts outside the CDR3, is DVKVTQSSRYLVKRTGEKVFLECVQDMDHENMFWYRQDPGLGLRLIYFSYDVKMKEKGDIPEGYSVSREKKERFSLILESASTNQTSMYLCATRRADYEQYFGPGTRLTVT.